Below, 27 T cell receptor beta chains from the same sample are listed, as sequenced in a study of cytomegalovirus exposure and HLA in healthy donors. Vbeta (60) and Jbeta (13) primers were used in the PCR. TCRdb's table, derived via immunoSEQ multiplex PCR, lists solely in-frame clones and lacks some. The sample shows roughly 120,000 clones, around 79% of them seen only once. Sequencing was performed on PBMCs. Receptors were obtained from a young woman in good health and CMV-seronegative.

This clone was seen once. This rearrangement joins TRBV18 to TRBJ1-1; tentative D call: TRBD1 (5 bases). V was clipped by 3 bases and J by 1 base, with 12 bases between them. Germline V gene sequence: CDR1 KGHSH, CDR2 LQKENI. The CDR3 has 15 amino acids. The CDR3 is CASSPRTSQNTEAFF. The CDR3 coding sequence is TGTGCCAGCTCACCGCGGACAAGCCAGAACACTGAAGCTTTCTTT.

In its sample, this clone was seen once. This sequence joins TRBV7-2 and TRBJ1-2; the match to TRBD1 covers 7 bases. Germline V CDR1 and CDR2: SGHTA, FQGNSA. The junction had 3 bases not matched to a gene; V was cut back by 4 bases and J by 1 base. The length of the CDR3 is 14 residues. The CDR3 spells CASSSTGLNYGYTF. The CDR3 DNA sequence: TGTGCCAGCAGCTCGACAGGGCTTAACTATGGCTACACCTTC.

CDR3 sequence reads: CASSLGDRLIYDGYTF. CDR3 DNA sequence: TGTGCCAGCAGCTTAGGGGACAGGTTAATTTACGATGGCTACACCTTC. The rearrangement joins TRBV11-2 to TRBJ1-2, with 8 bases aligning to TRBD1. Germline V gene sequence: CDR1 SGHAT, CDR2 FQNNGV. The CDR3 loop spans 16 amino acids. The V and J ends lost 1 base and 6 bases, in that order; junction bases with no gene match: 10.

V and J are TRBV9 and TRBJ2-7; D remains unclear. The CDR3 contains 14 residues. Deletions cut 0 bases from V and 6 bases from J, with 13 bases between. Germline CDR1 is SGDLS and CDR2 is YYNGEE. This CDR3 reads CASSVAPTPGEQYF. CDR3 DNA: TGTGCCAGCAGCGTAGCGCCAACGCCCGGCGAGCAGTACTTC.

The chain combines TRBV28 with TRBJ1-1, with D possibly TRBD1 on 5 matching bases. Germline CDR1 reads MDHEN; CDR2 reads SYDVKM. The CDR3 extends over 15 amino acids. Trimming removed 8 bases from V and 11 bases from J, with 27 bases in between. The CDR3 DNA reads TGTGCCAGCGGAGGGCAGTACGGGGCCGCTCTTAACGCTTTCTTT. It yields the protein CASGGQYGAALNAFF.

The V gene is TRBV4-3, the J gene TRBJ2-7, with 10 bases aligning to TRBD1. Germline V gives CDR1 LGHNA, CDR2 YSLEER. The CDR3 extends over 17 amino acids. V lost 0 bases and J lost 5; bases outside the gene matches: 10. The CDR3 nucleotides read TGCGCCAGCAGCCAAGATCCGATGACAGGGGGCTCGGACGAGCAGTACTTC. Its translation is CASSQDPMTGGSDEQYF.

The chain uses TRBV14 and TRBJ1-6; D not resolved. The CDR3 has 13 residues. V was pared by 4 bases and J by 7 bases, with 8 bases between. Germline-derived CDR1 and CDR2 are SGHDN and FVKESK. The CDR3 sequence: CASSPGLNSPLHF. CDR3 bases: TGTGCCAGCAGCCCAGGACTGAATTCACCCCTCCACTTT.

This chain connects TRBV29-1 to TRBJ1-4, with 7 nucleotides matching TRBD1. Germline V CDR1 and CDR2: SQVTM, ANQGSEA. The CDR3 runs 15 residues. The V segment lost 4 bases and the J segment 5 bases; nucleotides outside the gene matches: 10. CDR3 sequence (DNA): TGCAGCGTTGTCCAATGGACAGGTTCAAATGAAAAACTGTTTTTT. It translates to CSVVQWTGSNEKLFF.

This chain links TRBV28 with TRBJ1-2; no clear D gene. V was clipped by 6 bases and J by 0 bases, with 14 bases between them. Germline CDR1 reads MDHEN; CDR2 reads SYDVKM. CDR3 length: 15 amino acids. CDR3 in amino acids: CASRGRKTANYGYTF. Written as DNA, the CDR3 is TGTGCCAGCAGAGGGAGGAAGACCGCTAACTATGGCTACACCTTC.

The rearrangement uses TRBV7-2 and TRBJ1-5; possibly TRBD1 for D (5 bases). CDR1 is SGHTA, CDR2 FQGNSA, per germline. Deletions cut 5 bases from V and 2 bases from J, with 10 bases between. The CDR3 totals 14 residues. CDR3 nucleotide sequence: TGTGCCAGCAGCCCCGGACACGGCAATCAGCCCCAGCATTTT. This translates into CASSPGHGNQPQHF.

V gene TRBV7-3 combines with J gene TRBJ1-1; no reliable D call. Germline V gives CDR1 SGHTA, CDR2 FQGTGA. The CDR3 totals 13 residues. V lost 5 bases to trimming and J lost 5 bases, with 12 bases between them. Written as DNA, the CDR3 is TGTGCCAGCAGCCTAGCCGCGGGGACTGAAGCTTTCTTT. It encodes CASSLAAGTEAFF. The variable domain in full, completed from reference TRBV7-3 and TRBJ1-1, reads GAGVSQTPSNKVTEKGKYVELRCDPISGHTALYWYRQSLGQGPEFLIYFQGTGAADDSGLPNDRFFAVRPEGSVSTLKIQRTERGDSAVYLCASSLAAGTEAFFGQGTRLTVV.

This chain links TRBV4-2 with TRBJ2-1, with 9 bases fitting TRBD1. CDR1 is LGHNA and CDR2 is YNFKEQ in the germline V gene. This CDR3 has 15 residues. The V gene end was trimmed by 0 bases and the J gene end by 6 bases; junction bases not matched to a gene: 3. Written as DNA, the CDR3 is TGTGCCAGCAGCCAAGAGGAGACAGGGGGCAATGAGCAGTTCTTC. Protein sequence: CASSQEETGGNEQFF.

The chain joins TRBV7-9 to TRBJ1-5; perhaps TRBD1 as D (5 bases). Trimming took off 3 bases at V and 2 bases at J, with 14 bases between the two ends. The V gene's germline CDR1 is SEHNR and CDR2 FQNEAQ (reference sequence). The CDR3 spans 16 residues. CDR3 sequence reads: CASSFTGVRGNQPQHF. The CDR3 coding sequence is TGTGCCAGCAGCTTTACGGGGGTTCGGGGCAATCAGCCCCAGCATTTT. Filled out from reference TRBV7-9 and TRBJ1-5, the complete variable domain reads DTGVSQNPRHKITKRGQNVTFRCDPISEHNRLYWYRQTLGQGPEFLTYFQNEAQLEKSRLLSDRFSAERPKGSFSTLEIQRTEQGDSAMYLCASSFTGVRGNQPQHFGDGTRLSIL.

This clone has more than one count but fewer than ten. The chain uses TRBV28 and TRBJ1-2; the D gene is possibly TRBD1 (5 bases). CDR1 is MDHEN, CDR2 SYDVKM, per germline. Trimming removed 7 bases at V and 6 bases at J, with 18 bases between. The CDR3 spans 14 residues. The DNA for the CDR3 is TGTGCCAGCACCCTTCCGCAGGGAAGGGATGGCTACACCTTC. It encodes CASTLPQGRDGYTF.

This clone was recorded only once. The chain is built from TRBV9 and TRBJ1-1; D perhaps matches TRBD1 (6 bases). The CDR3 extends over 13 amino acids. Trimming cost V 4 bases and J 4 bases, with 11 bases left between them. CDR1 is SGDLS and CDR2 is YYNGEE in the germline V gene. CDR3 in DNA: TGTGCCAGCAGCCAGGGGTGGAGCACTGAAGCTTTCTTT. Protein product: CASSQGWSTEAFF.

The chain employs TRBV30 and TRBJ1-2; no clear D gene. Germline values: CDR1 GTSNPN, CDR2 SVGIG (reference sequence). The CDR3 runs to 14 residues. V gave up 7 bases and J gave up 1 base, with 16 bases separating them. CDR3 sequence reads: CASAGGNRNYGYTF. CDR3 nucleotides: TGTGCCTCTGCGGGCGGAAATCGTAACTATGGCTACACCTTC.

The chain uses TRBV7-9 and TRBJ2-3; 9 bases align to TRBD2. Germline lookup yields CDR1 SEHNR and CDR2 FQNEAQ (reference sequence). The CDR3 is 16 residues long. V dropped 3 bases and J dropped 1; count of bases not matched to a gene: 5. DNA for the CDR3: TGTGCCAGCAGCTTGAATAGCGGGAGCCGCACAGATACGCAGTATTTT. Its translation: CASSLNSGSRTDTQYF.

CDR3 sequence (DNA): TGTGCCAGCGTCGACAGGGTACCCCCACTACCGAGAGACAATGAGCAGTTCTTC. As protein: CASVDRVPPLPRDNEQFF. The chain recombines TRBV11-2 with TRBJ2-1; TRBD1 matches at 7 bases. Trimming took 8 bases from V and 5 from J; bases not matched to a gene: 21. Germline CDR1 reads SGHAT; CDR2 reads FQNNGV. CDR3 length equals 18 residues.

The table lists this clone with a few counts. This chain links TRBV7-8 with TRBJ2-1; no clear D. Trimming pared 0 bases from V and 7 bases from J, leaving 7 bases between. The CDR3 loop spans 13 amino acids. Germline loops: CDR1 SGHVS, CDR2 FQNEAQ. The CDR3 coding sequence is TGTGCCAGCAGCTTAGCGTTCCTAAATGAGCAGTTCTTC. This translates into CASSLAFLNEQFF.

To note about this clone: Compared with germline, one end of the junction differs, possibly owing to a read error. The rearrangement uses TRBV7-2 and TRBJ2-7; 14 bases fit TRBD2. The germline V gene has CDR1 SGHTA and CDR2 FQGNSA. The CDR3 runs to 14 residues. The CDR3 DNA is TGTGCCAGCAGCCCACTCCGGACTAGCGGGAGGCTTGCCTTC. Protein sequence: CASSPLRTSGRLAF.

The V gene is TRBV28, the J gene TRBJ2-2; D gene uncertain. Germline CDR1 is MDHEN and CDR2 is SYDVKM. With 6 bases removed from V and 3 bases from J, the gap between germline ends came to 11 bases. The CDR3 contains 14 residues. The CDR3 loop is CASRKFADTGELFF. The CDR3 region has the DNA TGTGCCAGCAGAAAGTTTGCGGACACCGGGGAGCTGTTTTTT.

V usage is TRBV6-4 and J usage is TRBJ2-5; 8 nucleotides line up with TRBD1. There are 16 residues in the CDR3. Germline CDR1 is MRHNA and CDR2 is SNTAGT. V was clipped by 2 bases and J by 0 bases; unmatched bases: 5. The CDR3 sequence: CASSDTGTGYQETQYF. In DNA, the CDR3 is TGTGCCAGCAGTGACACCGGGACAGGTTACCAAGAGACCCAGTACTTC.

The chain joins TRBV5-4 to TRBJ2-5; possibly TRBD1 for D (5 bases). This CDR3 is built from 13 residues. The germline V and J ends were trimmed by 3 bases and 5 bases, with 11 bases remaining between them. Looked up from germline, CDR1 is SGHNT and CDR2 is YYREEE (reference sequence). This chain's CDR3 is CASSSTVSETQYF. CDR3 nucleotide sequence: TGTGCCAGCAGCTCGACAGTGAGTGAGACCCAGTACTTC.

The genes are TRBV2 and TRBJ1-1; D unclear. CDR1 and CDR2 from the germline V gene are SNHLY and FYNNEI. V shed 3 bases and J shed 7 bases, with 12 bases lying between them. The CDR3 spans 13 residues. Here the CDR3 reads CASSDAVVIEAFF. CDR3 in DNA: TGTGCCAGCAGTGATGCGGTCGTAATTGAAGCTTTCTTT. Full variable domain (outside the CDR3, taken from reference TRBV2 and TRBJ1-1): EPEVTQTPSHQVTQMGQEVILRCVPISNHLYFYWYRQILGQKVEFLVSFYNNEISEKSEIFDDQFSVERPDGSNFTLKIRSTKLEDSAMYFCASSDAVVIEAFFGQGTRLTVV.

The chain links TRBV7-7 to TRBJ2-1; 7 bases align to TRBD2. Germline V CDR1 and CDR2: SSHAT, FNYEAQ (reference sequence). After removal of 4 bases from V and 9 bases from J, the junction contained 3 bases not matched to a gene. CDR3 length: 12 residues. CDR3 in DNA: TGTGCCAGCAGCTCACCTAGCGGTGAGCAGTTCTTC. This encodes CASSSPSGEQFF.

This clone was seen only a few times. The chain combines TRBV28 with TRBJ2-3, with TRBD2 matching over 12 bases. The germline CDR1 and CDR2 sequences are MDHEN and SYDVKM. V dropped 1 base and J dropped 3; count of bases not matched to a gene: 2. The CDR3 loop spans 16 amino acids. The CDR3 region has the DNA TGTGCCAGCAGTTTATTTGGACTAGCGGGAACAGATACGCAGTATTTT. Amino acids: CASSLFGLAGTDTQYF.

The rearrangement uses TRBV5-5 and TRBJ1-2; weak D call: TRBD1 (6 bases). In germline, CDR1 is SGHKS, CDR2 YYEKEE (reference sequence). V was shortened by 4 bases and J by 4 bases, with 11 bases between the two germline ends. The CDR3 extends over 13 amino acids. The CDR3 spells CASSPPRGYGYTF. CDR3 bases: TGTGCCAGCAGCCCGCCCAGGGGCTATGGCTACACCTTC.